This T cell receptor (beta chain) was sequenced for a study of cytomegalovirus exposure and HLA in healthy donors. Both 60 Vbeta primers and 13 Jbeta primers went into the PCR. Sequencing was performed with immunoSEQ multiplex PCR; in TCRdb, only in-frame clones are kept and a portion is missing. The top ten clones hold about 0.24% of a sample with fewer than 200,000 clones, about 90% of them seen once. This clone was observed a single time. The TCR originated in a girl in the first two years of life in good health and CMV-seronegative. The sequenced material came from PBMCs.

CDR3 in amino acids: CAWSRRGQERNTIYF. The CDR3 bases are TGTGCCTGGAGTAGGAGGGGGCAGGAAAGAAACACCATATATTTT. This rearrangement joins TRBV30 to TRBJ1-3, with 7 nucleotides matching TRBD1. V gave up 2 bases and J gave up 5 bases; unmatched junction bases: 9. The CDR3 runs to 15 residues. The germline V gene encodes CDR1 GTSNPN and CDR2 SVGIG (reference sequence).